One sample yielded the 29 T cell receptor beta chains listed below, sequenced in a study of siplizumab effects on memory and regulatory T cells. These receptors have no known antigen. For approximately 6 days at 37°C, the mixed lymphocyte reaction cells were kept in coculture. The protocol was immunoSEQ multiplex PCR, while the TCRdb copy is restricted to in-frame clones and leaves out a portion. The table has approximately 15,000 clones, 35% to 45% seen once. The sample taken for sequencing was CFSE-low (dividing) CD4+ T cells sorted from an allogeneic mixed lymphocyte reaction. The receptor set was obtained from a human donor in good health; the cells came from an allogeneic mixed lymphocyte reaction. Some clones in this sample may be carry-over from other donors' samples.

V is TRBV2 and J is TRBJ2-3; possible D gene TRBD2, 5 bases. Deletions cut 6 bases from V and 4 bases from J, with 8 bases between. This CDR3 comprises 12 residues. CDR1 SNHLY and CDR2 FYNNEI come from the germline V gene. DNA for the CDR3: TGTGCCAGCAGCGGGGATGCAGATACGCAGTATTTT. It codes for CASSGDADTQYF.

This clone was counted a single time. Compared with germline, one end of the junction differs, possibly owing to a read error. Other DNA sequences from this sample encode an identical CDR3 as well. The V call is TRBV18, the J call TRBJ2-7; TRBD1 might be the D (11 bases). Germline CDR1 reads KGHSH; CDR2 reads LQKENI. This CDR3 is built from 18 residues. This CDR3 is CASSTGTGGLAGAYEQYF. The CDR3 coding sequence is TGCGCCAGCTCAACCGGGACAGGGGGGCTAGCGGGAGCCTACGAGCAGTACTTC.

The genes are TRBV10-3 and TRBJ1-1; D not resolved. CDR1 is ENHRY and CDR2 is SYGVKD in the germline V gene. Trimming removed 6 bases from V and 1 base from J, with 9 bases in between. CDR3 length: 13 amino acids. CDR3 sequence (DNA): TGTGCCATCAGGGGTGGAGCGAACACTGAAGCTTTCTTT. Encoded protein: CAIRGGANTEAFF.

This clone was seen only a few times. CDR3 in DNA: TGTGCCAGCAGCCCCCCCGGACAGGGGACGAGCTCTGGAAACACCATATATTTT. Its translation: CASSPPGQGTSSGNTIYF. The chain carries TRBV7-9 and TRBJ1-3; 9 nucleotides line up with TRBD1. Germline V lookup: CDR1 SEHNR, CDR2 FQNEAQ (reference sequence). The V segment lost 5 bases and the J segment 0 bases; nucleotides outside the gene matches: 11. This CDR3 comprises 18 residues. Full variable domain (missing parts from reference TRBV7-9 and TRBJ1-3): DTGVSQNPRHKITKRGQNVTFRCDPISEHNRLYWYRQTLGQGPEFLTYFQNEAQLEKSRLLSDRFSAERPKGSFSTLEIQRTEQGDSAMYLCASSPPGQGTSSGNTIYFGEGSWLTVV.

The chain uses TRBV10-3 and TRBJ2-1; the match to TRBD1 covers 8 bases. The CDR3 totals 15 residues. After removal of 0 bases from V and 4 bases from J, the junction contained 2 bases not matched to a gene. Germline values: CDR1 ENHRY, CDR2 SYGVKD. This CDR3 reads CAISESGDRYNEQFF. CDR3 sequence (DNA): TGTGCCATCAGTGAGTCGGGGGACAGGTACAATGAGCAGTTCTTC.

This chain joins TRBV5-1 and TRBJ2-4, with a possible D match to TRBD1 (5 bases). Germline loops: CDR1 SGHRS, CDR2 YFSETQ. CDR3 length equals 14 residues. With 3 bases removed from V and 8 bases from J, the gap between germline ends came to 15 bases. This CDR3 reads CASSSGYTRDIQYF. CDR3 in DNA: TGCGCCAGCAGCTCCGGATACACCAGGGACATTCAGTACTTC.

The gene calls are TRBV19 and TRBJ1-4, with a possible D match to TRBD1 (5 bases). Germline CDR1 LNHDA, CDR2 SQIVND (reference sequence). CDR3 size: 15 residues. Trimming took 6 bases from V and 5 from J, leaving 16 bases between them. CDR3 sequence reads: CASRVGGRVNEKLFF. CDR3 sequence (DNA): TGTGCCAGTAGAGTTGGGGGACGGGTGAATGAAAAACTGTTTTTT.

This clone has only a few counts. The identical CDR3 is also encoded by other nucleotide sequences in the sample. The rearrangement links TRBV15 to TRBJ2-7; TRBD2 matches 8 bases. V lost 0 bases to trimming and J lost 3 bases; unmatched junction nucleotides: 4. Germline CDR1 reads LNHNV; CDR2 reads YYDKDF (reference sequence). The CDR3 extends over 15 amino acids. For the CDR3, the DNA is TGTGCCACCAGCAGAGAACGTGGGACTAGCTACGAGCAGTACTTC. It codes for CATSRERGTSYEQYF.

This clone was detected a few times. This chain links TRBV28 with TRBJ1-5, with TRBD1 identical over 7 bases. The CDR3 loop spans 15 amino acids. Germline V gene sequence: CDR1 MDHEN, CDR2 SYDVKM. After removal of 8 bases from V and 1 base from J, the junction contained 8 bases not matched to a gene. CDR3 sequence (DNA): TGTGCCAGCTCATCCAGGGGGTTGAGCAATCAGCCCCAGCATTTT. It yields the protein CASSSRGLSNQPQHF.

The chain recombines TRBV6-6 with TRBJ2-1, with D possibly being TRBD1 (6 bases). The germline CDR1 and CDR2 sequences are MNHNY and SVGAGI (reference sequence). V was cut by 6 bases and J by 5 bases, with 14 bases left in between. The CDR3 is 14 amino acids. This chain's CDR3 is CASRRQSGDNEQFF. The CDR3 nucleotides are TGTGCCAGCAGGCGACAGTCAGGGGACAATGAGCAGTTCTTC.

The chain combines TRBV7-9 with TRBJ1-1, with D possibly being TRBD1 (6 bases). Germline V lookup: CDR1 SEHNR, CDR2 FQNEAQ (reference sequence). The CDR3 is 13 amino acids. The germline V and J ends were trimmed by 4 bases and 1 base, with 7 bases remaining between them. The CDR3 here is CASSSTGNTEAFF. The DNA of the CDR3 is TGTGCCAGCAGCTCGACAGGGAACACTGAAGCTTTCTTT.

J is TRBJ2-2 and V is TRBV25-1; D is ambiguous. V was pared by 5 bases and J by 5 bases, with 6 bases between. The CDR3 covers 12 residues. The germline V gene has CDR1 MGHDK and CDR2 SYGVNS. The CDR3, as DNA: TGTGCCAGCAGTTTTGGGACCGGGGAGCTGTTTTTT. Amino acids: CASSFGTGELFF.

V usage is TRBV7-2 and J usage is TRBJ2-7; D gene unclear. Deletions cut 2 bases from V and 6 bases from J, with 8 bases between. The CDR3 is made up of 12 amino acids. Germline V gene data show CDR1 as SGHTA and CDR2 as FQGNSA. CDR3: CASSLSSGEQYF. The CDR3 coding sequence is TGTGCCAGCAGCTTATCGTCGGGCGAGCAGTACTTC.

The CDR3 region is CASSPVEGNYGYTF. The CDR3 nucleotides are TGTGCCAGCTCACCAGTTGAGGGAAACTATGGCTACACCTTC. The V call is TRBV18, the J call TRBJ1-2; no reliable D call. CDR1 and CDR2 (germline): KGHSH, LQKENI. Trimming removed 2 bases from V and 2 bases from J, with 9 bases in between. The CDR3 contains 14 residues.

This clone was counted a single time. The genes are TRBV6-6 and TRBJ2-5; D remains ambiguous. Trimming pared 6 bases from V and 5 bases from J, leaving 19 bases between. The CDR3 runs 15 residues. In germline, CDR1 is MNHNY, CDR2 SVGAGI (reference sequence). CDR3 sequence (DNA): TGTGCCAGCAGACCGGGTAGCCCCATCAGGGAGACCCAGTACTTC. Translation gives CASRPGSPIRETQYF.

By proportion, this clone is medium-sized. This chain joins TRBV5-1 and TRBJ2-1; 7 nucleotides match TRBD2. J lost 7 bases, V lost 4 bases, and 11 bases had no gene match. The CDR3 has 15 amino acids. Germline loops: CDR1 SGHRS, CDR2 YFSETQ. In DNA, the CDR3 is TGCGCCAGCAGCCCCGGGACTAACTACAAAAATGAGCAGTTCTTC. Translating it yields CASSPGTNYKNEQFF.

The chain carries TRBV9 and TRBJ1-1; the D is unclear. There are 16 residues in the CDR3. The V gene's germline CDR1 is SGDLS and CDR2 YYNGEE. Trimming took off 0 bases at V and 5 bases at J, with 17 bases between the two ends. The CDR3 region has the DNA TGTGCCAGCAGCGTAGGAATTTGGAGAGCCGATACTGAAGCTTTCTTT. Protein product: CASSVGIWRADTEAFF.

This clone is medium-sized in the sample. J is TRBJ1-5 and V is TRBV4-1; no definite D call. Germline V gene data show CDR1 as MGHRA and CDR2 as YSYEKL. CDR3 length equals 14 residues. The V end lost 4 bases, the J end lost 5 bases, and 12 bases lay between the germline ends. The CDR3 DNA is TGCGCCAGCAGCCCTCGGGGAGGGTATCAGCCCCAGCATTTT. Protein product: CASSPRGGYQPQHF.

Of note for this clone: Being one base from a much bigger clone, this may be a read error. The CDR3 DNA follows: TGTGCCAGCTCACCCGGGACTAGCGGGATCGCGCAGCACTTC. It specifies CASSPGTSGIAQHF. The chain has TRBV18 and TRBJ2-7; 13 nucleotides agree with TRBD2. Germline CDR1 reads KGHSH; CDR2 reads LQKENI. The CDR3 extends over 14 amino acids.

This chain uses TRBV7-2 with TRBJ2-7, with 13 bases identical to TRBD2. CDR3 size: 14 residues. The V segment lost 6 bases and the J segment 6 bases; nucleotides outside the gene matches: 5. Germline values: CDR1 SGHTA, CDR2 FQGNSA. CDR3 nucleotides: TGTGCCAGCAGAAGGACTAGCGGGAGCGCCGAGCAGTACTTC. It yields the protein CASRRTSGSAEQYF.

The V gene is TRBV28, the J gene TRBJ1-2; 8 bases align to TRBD1. The CDR3 consists of 14 residues. CDR1 and CDR2 (germline): MDHEN, SYDVKM. The junction had 5 bases not matched to a gene; V was cut back by 5 bases and J by 3 bases. The DNA of the CDR3 is TGTGCCAGCAGTCACCCGGACAGGGACTATGGCTACACCTTC. Its protein is CASSHPDRDYGYTF.

The genes are TRBV19 and TRBJ1-1; the match to TRBD1 covers 10 bases. Germline assignment: CDR1 LNHDA and CDR2 SQIVND (reference sequence). CDR3 length: 16 amino acids. With V trimmed by 6 bases and J by 3 bases, 10 bases remained unmatched. In DNA form, the CDR3 reads TGTGCCAGTAGGACAGGGGGCCGGGGATATTACACTGAAGCTTTCTTT. As protein: CASRTGGRGYYTEAFF. Complete variable domain (other parts from reference TRBV19 and TRBJ1-1): DGGITQSPKYLFRKEGQNVTLSCEQNLNHDAMYWYRQDPGQGLRLIYYSQIVNDFQKGDIAEGYSVSREKKESFPLTVTSAQKNPTAFYLCASRTGGRGYYTEAFFGQGTRLTVV.

Only a few counts were recorded for this clone. The V call is TRBV7-3, the J call TRBJ2-1; 10 bases agree with TRBD2. Trimming at V came to 5 bases and at J to 4 bases, leaving 5 bases not matched to a gene. The V gene's germline CDR1 is SGHTA and CDR2 FQGTGA. This CDR3 region has 15 residues. The CDR3 loop reads CASSLTSGKYNEQFF. For the CDR3, the DNA is TGTGCCAGCAGCCTTACTAGCGGGAAGTACAATGAGCAGTTCTTC. Looking up the rest from reference TRBV7-3 and TRBJ2-1 gives the full variable domain: GAGVSQTPSNKVTEKGKYVELRCDPISGHTALYWYRQSLGQGPEFLIYFQGTGAADDSGLPNDRFFAVRPEGSVSTLKIQRTERGDSAVYLCASSLTSGKYNEQFFGPGTRLTVL.

The rearrangement uses TRBV7-3 and TRBJ2-1; 8 bases match TRBD2. With 5 bases clipped from V and 5 bases from J, the junction kept 8 bases outside the gene matches. CDR3 length: 15 amino acids. Germline V lookup: CDR1 SGHTA, CDR2 FQGTGA. The CDR3 reads CASSPQSGRDNEQFF. The CDR3, as DNA: TGTGCCAGCAGCCCCCAGAGCGGGAGAGACAATGAGCAGTTCTTC.

This sequence joins TRBV28 and TRBJ1-3, with a tentative D call TRBD1 (5 bases). CDR1 is MDHEN, CDR2 SYDVKM, per germline. This CDR3 has 15 residues. The ends were cut back, 5 bases at V and 2 bases at J, with 13 bases in the middle. CDR3 residues: CASSIMRGAGNTIYF. In DNA form, the CDR3 reads TGTGCCAGCAGTATAATGAGGGGTGCTGGAAACACCATATATTTT.

This clone was counted between two and nine times. The chain employs TRBV7-2 and TRBJ2-1; 9 bases fit TRBD2. Trimming took 6 bases from V and 4 from J; bases not matched to a gene: 7. The germline V gene encodes CDR1 SGHTA and CDR2 FQGNSA. This CDR3 has 15 amino acids. The CDR3 DNA is TGTGCCAGCAGACCTCTAGCGGGATCTTACAATGAGCAGTTCTTC. It is translated as CASRPLAGSYNEQFF.

By sample share, this clone is medium-sized. The rearrangement links TRBV7-2 to TRBJ2-2; TRBD2 agrees at 9 bases. The trim removed 4 bases at V and 5 bases at J, leaving 8 bases unmatched. CDR1 and CDR2 from the germline V gene are SGHTA and FQGNSA. The CDR3 contains 16 residues. CDR3 bases: TGTGCCAGCAGCTCCAGGACTAGCGTTCGGACCGGGGAGCTGTTTTTT. Protein: CASSSRTSVRTGELFF.

The V and J genes are TRBV6-4 and TRBJ2-1, with a possible D match to TRBD2 (6 bases). CDR1 MRHNA and CDR2 SNTAGT come from the germline V gene. V lost 2 bases and J lost 7, with 15 bases in between. This CDR3 is built from 15 residues. The CDR3 nucleotides read TGTGCCAGCAGTGACGGGGCGGGACTGAGGAATGAGCAGTTCTTC. Its protein is CASSDGAGLRNEQFF.

The V gene is TRBV29-1, the J gene TRBJ1-1; D remains ambiguous. The germline gives CDR1 SQVTM, CDR2 ANQGSEA. The CDR3 has 15 residues. V was clipped by 7 bases and J by 1 base, with 19 bases between them. The CDR3 spells CSASIGSLSNTEAFF. The CDR3, as DNA: TGCAGCGCTAGTATCGGGTCCCTTTCGAACACTGAAGCTTTCTTT.